Below are 23 T cell receptor beta chains sequenced from a single sample in a study of blood T cell repertoires in COVID-19. Profiled with immunoSEQ multiplex PCR; TCRdb holds only in-frame clones, not every one. The repertoire includes more than 300,000 clones, more than 75% of them detected once, and 3.5% to 4.5% sits in the top ten. Sequencing was done on a sample of PBMCs or T cells enriched from blood (not recorded which). Every receptor here comes from a man aged 25 to 40 who had recovered from COVID-19.

This clone was counted a single time. The chain employs TRBV10-3 and TRBJ1-1, with a tentative D call TRBD1 (5 bases). Germline V gives CDR1 ENHRY, CDR2 SYGVKD. This CDR3 has 16 amino acids. The V end lost 2 bases, the J end lost 4 bases, and 17 bases lay between the germline ends. The CDR3 spells CAISETSRGASTEAFF. As DNA, the CDR3 is TGTGCCATCAGTGAGACCTCCCGCGGGGCCAGCACTGAAGCTTTCTTT.

The chain links TRBV19 to TRBJ2-1, with 10 bases lining up with TRBD2. Germline V CDR1 and CDR2: LNHDA, SQIVND (reference sequence). This CDR3 is 14 amino acids long. The trim removed 8 bases at V and 8 bases at J, leaving 9 bases unmatched. Written as DNA, the CDR3 is TGTGCCAGTCTTTTAACCGGGACTAGCGATGAGCAGTTCTTC. Translated: CASLLTGTSDEQFF.

The J gene is TRBJ1-3, the V gene TRBV28; perhaps TRBD1 as D (5 bases). Per the germline V gene, CDR1 is MDHEN and CDR2 is SYDVKM. Trimming shortened V by 0 bases and J by 0 bases, and 12 bases separated the two germline ends. CDR3 length equals 17 residues. DNA for the CDR3: TGTGCCAGCAGTTTATGGGGAGGGGATAGCTCTGGAAACACCATATATTTT. Amino acid sequence: CASSLWGGDSSGNTIYF.

This sequence joins TRBV12-5 and TRBJ1-2, with 9 bases matching TRBD1. After removal of 0 bases from V and 5 bases from J, the junction contained 7 bases not matched to a gene. Germline V gives CDR1 LGHNT, CDR2 FRNRAP. This CDR3 is 16 amino acids long. CDR3 in DNA: TGTGCTAGTGGTTTGGTACCGCCGGGGACAGGGTATGGCTACACCTTC. It is translated as CASGLVPPGTGYGYTF.

In this sample, this clone turned up once. This sequence joins TRBV27 and TRBJ1-6; the D gene is possibly TRBD1 (5 bases). Germline V gene data show CDR1 as MNHEY and CDR2 as SMNVEV (reference sequence). V was clipped by 6 bases and J by 10 bases, with 16 bases between them. The CDR3 consists of 14 residues. CDR3 amino acids: CASRGDGGRSPLHF. CDR3 sequence (DNA): TGTGCCAGCAGAGGGGACGGGGGACGGTCACCCCTCCACTTT.

This clone was seen many times. The rearrangement joins TRBV6-1 to TRBJ2-7; maybe TRBD1 (6 bases). Trimming left V 1 base short and J 1 base short, with 11 bases between. From germline, CDR1 is MNHNS and CDR2 SASEGT. The CDR3 loop spans 15 amino acids. CDR3 sequence (DNA): TGTGCCAGCAGTGAAGAGGCAGGGGCATCCTACGAGCAGTACTTC. The encoded protein is CASSEEAGASYEQYF.

The chain has TRBV6-5 and TRBJ2-5; D gene uncertain. Trimming took 0 bases from V and 1 from J, leaving 6 bases between them. This CDR3 has 14 residues. Germline loops: CDR1 MNHEY, CDR2 SVGAGI. CDR3 in amino acids: CASSYSGFQETQYF. In DNA, the CDR3 is TGTGCCAGCAGTTACTCGGGCTTCCAAGAGACCCAGTACTTC.

The V and J genes are TRBV11-2 and TRBJ1-1; D perhaps matches TRBD1 (5 bases). This CDR3 spans 13 amino acids. Germline V gene data show CDR1 as SGHAT and CDR2 as FQNNGV. Trimming took 4 bases from V and 2 from J, leaving 8 bases between them. The CDR3 DNA follows: TGTGCCAGCAGCTACGACAGAAACACTGAAGCTTTCTTT. Translating gives CASSYDRNTEAFF.

V and J are TRBV25-1 and TRBJ1-3; D is unresolved. The V and J ends lost 2 bases and 0 bases respectively, with 8 bases between them. CDR1 MGHDK and CDR2 SYGVNS come from the germline V gene. This CDR3 spans 15 amino acids. The CDR3 is CASSEIVSSGNTIYF. DNA for the CDR3: TGTGCCAGCAGTGAAATCGTCAGCTCTGGAAACACCATATATTTT.

The rearrangement joins TRBV2 to TRBJ2-2, with TRBD1 identical over 10 bases. CDR1 and CDR2 (germline): SNHLY, FYNNEI. The CDR3 consists of 17 residues. V was clipped by 2 bases and J by 4 bases; unmatched bases: 7. This CDR3 is CASSETPGQGFTGELFF. The CDR3 DNA sequence: TGTGCCAGCAGTGAAACCCCGGGACAGGGGTTCACCGGGGAGCTGTTTTTT. Looking up the rest from reference TRBV2 and TRBJ2-2 gives the full variable domain: EPEVTQTPSHQVTQMGQEVILRCVPISNHLYFYWYRQILGQKVEFLVSFYNNEISEKSEIFDDQFSVERPDGSNFTLKIRSTKLEDSAMYFCASSETPGQGFTGELFFGEGSRLTVL.

The genes are TRBV11-3 and TRBJ1-1; the match to TRBD1 covers 7 bases. CDR1 is SGHNT and CDR2 is YENEEA in the germline V gene. The CDR3 runs 13 residues. V lost 5 bases to trimming and J lost 6 bases; unmatched junction nucleotides: 6. CDR3 loop: CASSRDRVPEAFF. The DNA for the CDR3 is TGTGCCAGCAGCCGTGACAGGGTCCCTGAAGCTTTCTTT.

The rearrangement joins TRBV2 to TRBJ2-1, with a weak D call TRBD1 (6 bases). The CDR3 is 14 amino acids. The germline V gene has CDR1 SNHLY and CDR2 FYNNEI. Trimming left V 11 bases short and J 4 bases short, with 18 bases between. CDR3 DNA sequence: TGTGCCGGGACACCCAGGGCGAGGTACAATGAGCAGTTCTTC. The encoded protein is CAGTPRARYNEQFF.

The chain carries TRBV3-1 (or the pseudogene TRBV3-2) and TRBJ2-1, with 10 bases matching TRBD2. This CDR3 is 15 amino acids long. J lost 5 bases, V lost 3 bases, and 4 bases had no gene match. From germline, CDR1 is LGHDT and CDR2 YNNKEL (reference sequence). The CDR3 DNA sequence: TGTGCCAGCAGCCACCAGCGGGGGGGCCACAATGAGCAGTTCTTC. Translated, it gives CASSHQRGGHNEQFF.

V gene TRBV19 combines with J gene TRBJ2-2, with no clear D. Germline V gene data show CDR1 as LNHDA and CDR2 as SQIVND (reference sequence). The CDR3 runs to 13 residues. V was clipped by 5 bases and J by 1 base, with 5 bases between them. The CDR3: CASSFLNTGELFF. The CDR3 region has the DNA TGTGCCAGTAGTTTTCTGAACACCGGGGAGCTGTTTTTT.

V and J are TRBV29-1 and TRBJ2-7; TRBD1 matches 9 bases. The V and J ends lost 6 bases and 3 bases, in that order; junction bases with no gene match: 12. The CDR3 is 15 amino acids. Germline assignment: CDR1 SQVTM and CDR2 ANQGSEA. CDR3 sequence: CSVSYRDRVDYEQYF. CDR3 in DNA: TGCAGCGTGTCTTACCGGGACAGGGTGGACTACGAGCAGTACTTC.

The J gene is TRBJ1-4, the V gene TRBV30; TRBD1 might be the D (5 bases). The V end was cut by 3 bases, the J end by 6 bases, with 14 bases between. Germline V CDR1 and CDR2: GTSNPN, SVGIG (reference sequence). The CDR3 totals 14 residues. CDR3 bases: TGTGCCTGGAGCAGGGTGTCATACGATGAAAAACTGTTTTTT. This encodes CAWSRVSYDEKLFF.

This clone was counted between two and nine times. This chain links TRBV28 with TRBJ2-5; no definite D call. V lost 4 bases and J lost 0, with 15 bases in between. CDR3 length equals 16 residues. Germline V CDR1 and CDR2: MDHEN, SYDVKM. The CDR3 here is CASSSGSQMYQETQYF. The CDR3 nucleotides are TGTGCCAGCAGTTCTGGCAGTCAAATGTACCAAGAGACCCAGTACTTC. The full variable domain, rest sourced from reference TRBV28 and TRBJ2-5, is DVKVTQSSRYLVKRTGEKVFLECVQDMDHENMFWYRQDPGLGLRLIYFSYDVKMKEKGDIPEGYSVSREKKERFSLILESASTNQTSMYLCASSSGSQMYQETQYFGPGTRLLVL.

The chain couples TRBV27 to TRBJ1-1, with 9 bases aligning to TRBD1. The CDR3 runs 18 residues. Germline assignment: CDR1 MNHEY and CDR2 SMNVEV (reference sequence). Trimming cost V 4 bases and J 2 bases; bases outside gene matches: 14. CDR3 loop: CASSSNPGQGGGNTEAFF. CDR3 nucleotide sequence: TGTGCCAGCAGTTCAAATCCGGGACAGGGAGGGGGAAACACTGAAGCTTTCTTT.

The CDR3, as DNA: TGTGCCAGCTCACCCCCATCCTGGGGAGGACACGAGCAGTACTTC. This sequence encodes CASSPPSWGGHEQYF. This sequence joins TRBV18 and TRBJ2-7; a possible D gene is TRBD2 (6 bases). Germline V gives CDR1 KGHSH, CDR2 LQKENI. The CDR3 runs 15 residues. V was clipped by 3 bases and J by 5 bases, with 17 bases between them.

The chain uses TRBV19 and TRBJ2-1; possibly TRBD2 for D (6 bases). The CDR3 runs to 14 residues. Trimming cost V 2 bases and J 4 bases, with 9 bases left between them. The V gene's germline CDR1 is LNHDA and CDR2 SQIVND (reference sequence). The CDR3 region has the DNA TGTGCCAGTAGTATATTCGGGACTTACAATGAGCAGTTCTTC. It translates to CASSIFGTYNEQFF. Together with reference TRBV19 and TRBJ2-1, the CDR3 gives the full variable domain: DGGITQSPKYLFRKEGQNVTLSCEQNLNHDAMYWYRQDPGQGLRLIYYSQIVNDFQKGDIAEGYSVSREKKESFPLTVTSAQKNPTAFYLCASSIFGTYNEQFFGPGTRLTVL.

The chain combines TRBV4-2 with TRBJ2-3; 8 bases are shared with TRBD2. The V and J ends lost 1 base and 1 base, in that order; junction bases with no gene match: 7. The germline V gene encodes CDR1 LGHNA and CDR2 YNFKEQ. The CDR3 has 17 amino acids. The CDR3 DNA follows: TGTGCCAGCAGCCAAGTCGGGGGGGCCGGGGGCACAGATACGCAGTATTTT. It codes for CASSQVGGAGGTDTQYF.

This clone is a singleton in its sample. This chain joins TRBV27 and TRBJ2-1; TRBD1 matches at 9 bases. Germline CDR1 MNHEY, CDR2 SMNVEV (reference sequence). The length of the CDR3 is 17 residues. V was clipped by 5 bases and J by 5 bases; unmatched bases: 13. The CDR3 nucleotides read TGTGCCAGCAGTCCCAATCATGGGACAGGGCTTAACAATGAGCAGTTCTTC. This codes for CASSPNHGTGLNNEQFF.

The chain uses TRBV21-1 and TRBJ1-2; the table's D call, TRBD1, was not checked against the DNA. TRBV21-1 constitutes a pseudogene. The CDR3 has 17 residues. The DNA for the CDR3 is TGTGCCAGCAGCCACCCGGGAGGGACAGGGAATAACTATGGCTACACCTTC. Translating it yields CASSHPGGTGNNYGYTF.